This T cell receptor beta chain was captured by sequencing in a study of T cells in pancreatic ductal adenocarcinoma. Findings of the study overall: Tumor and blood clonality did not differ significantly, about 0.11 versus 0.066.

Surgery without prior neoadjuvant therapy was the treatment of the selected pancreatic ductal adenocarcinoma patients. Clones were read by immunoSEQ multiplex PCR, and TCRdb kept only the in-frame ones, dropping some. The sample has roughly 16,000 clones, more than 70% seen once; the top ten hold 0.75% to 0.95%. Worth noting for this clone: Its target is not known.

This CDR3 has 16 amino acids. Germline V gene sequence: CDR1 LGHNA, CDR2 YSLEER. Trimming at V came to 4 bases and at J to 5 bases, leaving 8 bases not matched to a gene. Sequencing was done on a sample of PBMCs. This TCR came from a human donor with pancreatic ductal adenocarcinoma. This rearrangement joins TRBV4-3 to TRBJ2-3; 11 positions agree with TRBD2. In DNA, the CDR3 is TGCGCCAGCAGCCGAACCGGGACTAGCGGTAAAGATACGCAGTATTTT. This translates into CASSRTGTSGKDTQYF.